These 30 T cell receptor beta chains share one sample of origin, sequenced in a study of T cells in Graves' hyperthyroidism and ophthalmopathy. The source material, RNA transcripts, was used to amplify TCR beta CDR3 regions. The HTBI set primed first-round TCR CDR3 RT-PCR. TCRdb fed the multiplex PCR reads into MiXCR, producing one record per CDR3 protein. The data contain some 370,000 distinct CDR3 sequences, over 12% of them seen just once; the ten biggest clones take up 25% to 30%. Material: blood. Receptors were obtained from a man aged 45-60 years with Graves' ophthalmopathy.

This clonotype was observed many times. The chain links TRBV5-5 to TRBJ1-2, with D hard to call. CDR3 size: 15 residues. From germline, CDR1 is SGHKS and CDR2 YYEKEE (reference sequence). Trimming cost V 4 bases and J 3 bases, with 16 bases left between them. The CDR3 DNA is TGTGCCAGCAGCCCCGGAGACGGACGGGACTATGGCTACACCTTC. Translating gives CASSPGDGRDYGYTF.

This clonotype was seen many times. J is TRBJ1-5 and V is TRBV5-1, with no clear D. CDR3 size: 13 residues. From germline, CDR1 is SGHRS and CDR2 YFSETQ. V lost 3 bases and J lost 0, with 4 bases in between. CDR3 in DNA: TGCGCCAGCAGCTGGAGTAGCAATCAGCCCCAGCATTTT. It translates to CASSWSSNQPQHF.

This clonotype was counted between two and nine times. The genes are TRBV20-1 and TRBJ2-2; 10 bases match TRBD1. This CDR3 has 14 residues. Germline CDR1 and CDR2: DFQATT and SNEGSKA (reference sequence). Losses at the gene ends were 5 bases for V and 5 bases for J; bases not matched to a gene: 5. In nucleotides, the CDR3 is TGCAGTGCTTCGGACAGGGGGAGAACCGGGGAGCTGTTTTTT. Its protein product is CSASDRGRTGELFF.

This clonotype was seen ten or more times. The chain has TRBV18 and TRBJ2-2; 8 bases map to TRBD1. V was pared by 5 bases and J by 6 bases, with 14 bases of the junction left unmatched. Germline-derived CDR1 and CDR2 are KGHSH and LQKENI. CDR3 length equals 17 residues. The CDR3 region has the DNA TGTGCCAGCTCATACGACAGGGGAGCCACTAAATCCGGGGAGCTGTTTTTT. Translating gives CASSYDRGATKSGELFF.

This clonotype was counted many times. This chain links TRBV5-1 with TRBJ1-1, with a possible D match to TRBD1 (6 bases). Germline lookup yields CDR1 SGHRS and CDR2 YFSETQ. Trimming left V 3 bases short and J 1 base short, with 13 bases between. This CDR3 is 15 amino acids long. Here the CDR3 DNA reads TGCGCCAGCAGCTCGCGGACAGCGGGGAACACTGAAGCTTTCTTT. It translates to CASSSRTAGNTEAFF.

The rearrangement links TRBV6-1 to TRBJ2-7, with 7 bases that match TRBD1. J was trimmed by 6 bases and V by 10 bases; bases with no gene match: 6. The CDR3 spans 11 residues. Looked up from germline, CDR1 is MNHNS and CDR2 is SASEGT. CDR3 coding DNA: TGTGCCACCTCCCCAGGGGGCGAGCAGTACTTC. Translation: CATSPGGEQYF.

The table lists this clonotype with a few counts. This rearrangement joins TRBV4-1 to TRBJ2-7; D is undetermined. Trimming stripped 0 bases from V and 3 bases from J, with 15 bases between. This CDR3 spans 16 amino acids. Germline CDR1 is MGHRA and CDR2 is YSYEKL. The CDR3 loop is CASSQEVTPGNYEQYF. The CDR3 region has the DNA TGCGCCAGCAGCCAAGAAGTCACGCCCGGCAACTACGAGCAGTACTTC.

The sample holds a few counts of this clonotype. The chain carries TRBV6-1 and TRBJ2-7, with D perhaps matching TRBD1 (5 bases). Per the germline V gene, CDR1 is MNHNS and CDR2 is SASEGT. The CDR3 has 15 amino acids. V lost 5 bases to trimming and J lost 5 bases, with 19 bases between them. The CDR3: CASSPTRQSSDEQYF. In DNA, the CDR3 is TGTGCCAGCAGTCCTACCCGACAGTCTTCGGACGAGCAGTACTTC.

This clonotype was seen a handful of times. V is TRBV7-9 and J is TRBJ1-3, with D unclear. Germline-derived CDR1 and CDR2 are SEHNR and FQNEAQ (reference sequence). There are 16 residues in the CDR3. V lost 5 bases to trimming and J lost 0 bases, with 14 bases between them. DNA for the CDR3: TGTGCCAGCAGCAAGCAGAGCGTACCCTCTGGAAACACCATATATTTT. This codes for CASSKQSVPSGNTIYF. The variable domain in full, with the rest retrieved from reference TRBV7-9 and TRBJ1-3, is DTGVSQNPRHKITKRGQNVTFRCDPISEHNRLYWYRQTLGQGPEFLTYFQNEAQLEKSRLLSDRFSAERPKGSFSTLEIQRTEQGDSAMYLCASSKQSVPSGNTIYFGEGSWLTVV.

In this sample, this clonotype turned up many times. The chain recombines TRBV12-3 or TRBV12-4 with TRBJ2-3; 7 nucleotides line up with TRBD1. J gave up 0 bases and V 6 bases, and 6 bases lay outside the gene matches. The CDR3 is 15 amino acids. The CDR3 DNA reads as TGTGCCAGCAGCCAATACAGGGGAAGCACAGATACGCAGTATTTT. It codes for CASSQYRGSTDTQYF.

The chain joins TRBV27 to TRBJ1-2; maybe TRBD1 (6 bases). There are 16 residues in the CDR3. Trimming removed 5 bases at V and 2 bases at J, with 18 bases between. From germline, CDR1 is MNHEY and CDR2 SMNVEV (reference sequence). In nucleotides, the CDR3 is TGTGCCAGCAGTCCATTCTCGACAGGACTGAACTATGGCTACACCTTC. Translated, it gives CASSPFSTGLNYGYTF.

In this sample, this clonotype turned up many times. The chain recombines TRBV11-2 with TRBJ2-7; the D gene is possibly TRBD2 (5 bases). Germline CDR1 is SGHAT and CDR2 is FQNNGV. The CDR3 covers 14 residues. V lost 0 bases to trimming and J lost 0 bases, with 6 bases between them. CDR3 residues: CASSLELVSYEQYF. The CDR3, as DNA: TGTGCCAGCAGCTTAGAACTAGTCTCCTACGAGCAGTACTTC.

This clonotype was observed a few times. The chain joins TRBV5-4 to TRBJ2-7; D is possibly TRBD2 (5 bases). V lost 4 bases to trimming and J lost 2 bases, with 16 bases between them. Germline V lookup: CDR1 SGHNT, CDR2 YYREEE (reference sequence). The CDR3 consists of 15 residues. The DNA of the CDR3 is TGTGCCAGCAGCCCCCCACGTAGCGCGGCCTACGAGCAGTACTTC. It yields the protein CASSPPRSAAYEQYF. The full variable domain, in which reference TRBV5-4 and TRBJ2-7 provide the parts outside the CDR3, is ETGVTQSPTHLIKTRGQQVTLRCSSQSGHNTVSWYQQALGQGPQFIFQYYREEENGRGNFPPRFSGLQFPNYSSELNVNALELDDSALYLCASSPPRSAAYEQYFGPGTRLTVT.

Ten or more counts support this clonotype. This chain uses TRBV20-1 with TRBJ2-3; D unresolved. The germline V and J ends were trimmed by 1 base and 3 bases, with 23 bases remaining between them. The CDR3 consists of 18 residues. CDR1 and CDR2 from the germline V gene are DFQATT and SNEGSKA (reference sequence). The CDR3 bases are TGCAGTGCTAGAGCTTTACTCGCCCATCCGGAACAGACAGATACGCAGTATTTT. Translating gives CSARALLAHPEQTDTQYF.

The rearrangement uses TRBV29-1 and TRBJ2-5, with D perhaps TRBD1 (5 bases). Trimming took off 1 base at V and 0 bases at J, with 9 bases between the two ends. This CDR3 region has 14 residues. Germline V CDR1 and CDR2: SQVTM, ANQGSEA. As DNA, the CDR3 is TGCAGCGTTGAAGCTCAGGGCCACCAAGAGACCCAGTACTTC. It encodes CSVEAQGHQETQYF.

This clonotype appeared many times. The chain has TRBV2 and TRBJ2-5, with D possibly called TRBD1 or TRBD2 (5 bases each). Germline-derived CDR1 and CDR2 are SNHLY and FYNNEI. V was clipped by 6 bases and J by 4 bases, with 18 bases between them. The CDR3 has 15 amino acids. CDR3 sequence reads: CASRKGPAGSETQYF. The CDR3 coding sequence is TGTGCCAGCAGGAAGGGACCGGCCGGGTCAGAGACCCAGTACTTC.

About this clonotype itself: This could be a read error, since a much larger clone is one nucleotide away. The chain is built from TRBV12-3 or TRBV12-4 and TRBJ1-2, with D maybe TRBD1 (5 bases). V was trimmed by 4 bases and J by 7 bases, leaving 7 bases between them. The CDR3 runs to 11 residues. The CDR3 DNA reads TGTGCCAGCAGTTGCGGGACTGGCTACACCTTC. Amino acids: CASSCGTGYTF.

The V call is TRBV12-3 or TRBV12-4, the J call TRBJ2-3; D not certain. There are 13 residues in the CDR3. The V and J ends lost 11 bases and 0 bases respectively, with 12 bases between them. The CDR3 region has the DNA TGTGCCGTGGGGAAATTTAGCACAGATACGCAGTATTTT. This encodes CAVGKFSTDTQYF.

In its sample, this clonotype was seen many times. The genes are TRBV3-1 and TRBJ2-7, with 12 bases identical to TRBD1. The germline V gene encodes CDR1 LGHDT and CDR2 YNNKEL (reference sequence). V gave up 2 bases and J gave up 9 bases; unmatched junction bases: 5. CDR3 length: 14 residues. CDR3 protein: CASSQIRGQGAQYF. CDR3 coding DNA: TGTGCCAGCAGCCAAATACGGGGACAGGGGGCGCAGTACTTC.

This clonotype was detected ten times or more. V gene TRBV10-3 combines with J gene TRBJ2-7; tentatively, D is TRBD2 (5 bases). CDR1 is ENHRY and CDR2 is SYGVKD in the germline V gene. The CDR3 runs to 15 residues. The V gene lost 10 bases and the J gene lost 4 bases, with 23 bases spanning the gap. The chain's CDR3 is CATTVTAGKMYEQYF. CDR3 DNA sequence: TGTGCCACCACAGTTACCGCGGGCAAGATGTACGAGCAGTACTTC.

This clonotype was seen many times. The rearrangement uses TRBV3-1 and TRBJ2-1; 11 bases map to TRBD2. This CDR3 is built from 17 residues. With V trimmed by 0 bases and J by 8 bases, 9 bases remained unmatched. Germline V gene lookup returns CDR1 LGHDT and CDR2 YNNKEL (reference sequence). The CDR3 reads CASSQDRLLAGVHEQFF. The CDR3 nucleotides read TGTGCCAGCAGCCAAGATAGGTTACTAGCGGGAGTTCATGAGCAGTTCTTC.

Ten or more counts support this clonotype. The genes are TRBV28 and TRBJ2-3, with D perhaps TRBD2 (6 bases). Germline-derived CDR1 and CDR2 are MDHEN and SYDVKM. The CDR3 contains 13 residues. Trimming removed 6 bases from V and 5 bases from J, with 12 bases in between. CDR3 DNA sequence: TGTGCCAGCAGGGCCTCCGGGGGAGATACGCAGTATTTT. It translates to CASRASGGDTQYF.

The table lists this clonotype with a few counts. The V and J genes are TRBV19 and TRBJ1-1; a weak D match, TRBD1 (6 bases). V dropped 6 bases and J dropped 3 bases, with 14 bases sitting between them. Germline V lookup: CDR1 LNHDA, CDR2 SQIVND (reference sequence). This CDR3 contains 14 residues. In DNA form, the CDR3 reads TGTGCCAGTAGGATTAGACAGGCGGACACTGAAGCTTTCTTT. It yields the protein CASRIRQADTEAFF.

This clonotype was found many times. The rearrangement uses TRBV7-8 and TRBJ2-7; D might be TRBD1 or TRBD2, each matching 5 bases. Germline V gene data show CDR1 as SGHVS and CDR2 as FQNEAQ. The CDR3 extends over 16 amino acids. Trimming removed 0 bases from V and 2 bases from J, with 14 bases in between. The CDR3 spells CASSLAGTAIPYEQYF. The CDR3 DNA sequence: TGTGCCAGCAGCTTAGCCGGGACGGCAATTCCCTACGAGCAGTACTTC.

The chain couples TRBV7-2 to TRBJ1-3, with 7 bases matching TRBD1. This CDR3 has 16 amino acids. Germline V CDR1 and CDR2: SGHTA, FQGNSA. V was clipped by 4 bases and J by 2 bases; unmatched bases: 8. Here the CDR3 reads CASSSYRQGPGNTIYF. For the CDR3, the DNA is TGTGCCAGCAGCTCGTACCGACAGGGTCCTGGAAACACCATATATTTT.

The chain has TRBV11-2 and TRBJ2-7; no reliable D call. This CDR3 has 12 amino acids. V was clipped by 0 bases and J by 8 bases, with 8 bases between them. Germline V gene lookup returns CDR1 SGHAT and CDR2 FQNNGV. This CDR3 is CASSLEPLQQYF. The CDR3 DNA reads TGTGCCAGCAGCTTAGAACCCCTACAGCAGTACTTC.

In its sample, this clonotype was seen many times. The V gene is TRBV28, the J gene TRBJ2-7, with TRBD1 as a possible D gene (5 bases). The CDR3 totals 17 residues. Germline lookup yields CDR1 MDHEN and CDR2 SYDVKM. V gave up 3 bases and J gave up 3 bases, with 21 bases separating them. The CDR3 loop reads CASSLAGSWGTRYEQYF. The CDR3 bases are TGTGCCAGCAGTTTGGCAGGGTCGTGGGGAACTCGCTACGAGCAGTACTTC.

The sample holds a few counts of this clonotype. This sequence joins TRBV20-1 and TRBJ2-3; D unclear. V lost 5 bases, J lost 2 bases, and 11 bases lay in between. Germline CDR1 and CDR2: DFQATT and SNEGSKA (reference sequence). The CDR3 covers 13 residues. CDR3 amino acids: CSAPGRSTDTQYF. DNA of the CDR3: TGCAGTGCTCCCGGTCGGTCCACAGATACGCAGTATTTT.

In its sample, this clonotype was seen many times. V is TRBV12-3 or TRBV12-4 and J is TRBJ2-5; D not resolved. The CDR3 covers 14 residues. The V and J ends lost 3 bases and 3 bases respectively, with 11 bases between them. The CDR3 sequence is CASSFVLKEETQYF. CDR3 sequence (DNA): TGTGCCAGCAGTTTTGTCCTGAAAGAAGAGACCCAGTACTTC.

This clonotype occurred many times. The J gene is TRBJ2-2, the V gene TRBV7-6, with D unresolved. The ends were cut back, 1 base at V and 4 bases at J, with 13 bases in the middle. CDR1 and CDR2 (germline): SGHVS, FNYEAQ. The CDR3 runs 16 residues. In nucleotides, the CDR3 is TGTGCCAGCAGCTTAGGTCTGGACCCGGGCACCGGGGAGCTGTTTTTT. It encodes CASSLGLDPGTGELFF.